This T cell receptor beta chain emerged from a study of cytomegalovirus exposure and HLA in healthy donors. Study observations and caveats: CMV antigen specificity of three CMV-associated chains was confirmed in vitro.

Trimming took 8 bases from V and 2 from J; bases not matched to a gene: 8. From germline, CDR1 is MNHNY and CDR2 SVGAGI (reference sequence). The CDR3 contains 14 residues. On this clone: Its antigen is unknown.

Separate from the roughly 700-subject first cohort was the approximately 120-subject validation cohort, to which the donors belonged. Clones were sequenced by immunoSEQ multiplex PCR, and TCRdb holds only the in-frame ones, with some missing. The sample has roughly 200,000 clones, roughly 81% seen once; the top ten hold 0.95% to 1.5%. This TCR was sampled from a young woman in good health and CMV-seronegative. Source material: PBMCs. The J gene is TRBJ1-2, the V gene TRBV6-6; 7 nucleotides agree with TRBD1. The CDR3: CASGKTGTNYGYTF. CDR3 DNA: TGTGCCAGCGGCAAGACAGGGACCAACTATGGCTACACCTTC.